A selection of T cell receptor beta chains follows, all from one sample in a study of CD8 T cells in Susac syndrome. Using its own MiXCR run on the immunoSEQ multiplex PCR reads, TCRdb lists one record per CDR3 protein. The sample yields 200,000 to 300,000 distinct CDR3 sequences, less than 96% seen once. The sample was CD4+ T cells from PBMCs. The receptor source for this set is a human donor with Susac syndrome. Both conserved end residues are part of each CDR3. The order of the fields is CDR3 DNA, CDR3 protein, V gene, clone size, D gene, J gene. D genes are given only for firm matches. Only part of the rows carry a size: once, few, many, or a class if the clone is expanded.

CDR3 DNA: TGTGCCACCAGCAGAGCGGGAAGCAATCAGCCCCAGCATTTT; CDR3 protein: CATSRAGSNQPQHF; V gene: TRBV15; clone size: -; D gene: -; J gene: TRBJ1-5
CDR3 DNA: TGTGCCAGCAGTGAAAGGAGACAGGGGAGTGAGCAGTTCTTC; CDR3 protein: CASSERRQGSEQFF; V gene: TRBV6-5; clone size: -; D gene: TRBD1; J gene: TRBJ2-1
CDR3 DNA: TGTGCCAGCAGCTTGGGGTTGGGGGTCGTCGCTTTCTTT; CDR3 protein: CASSLGLGVVAFF; V gene: TRBV5-6; clone size: -; D gene: -; J gene: TRBJ1-1
CDR3 DNA: TGTGCCAGCAGTGAGGGCGGGAAGTGGGGCACCGGGGAGCTGTTTTTT; CDR3 protein: CASSEGGKWGTGELFF; V gene: TRBV25-1; clone size: -; D gene: -; J gene: TRBJ2-2
CDR3 DNA: TGTGCCAGCATTCGGGTTCACTACGAGCAGTACTTC; CDR3 protein: CASIRVHYEQYF; V gene: TRBV25-1; clone size: -; D gene: -; J gene: TRBJ2-7
CDR3 DNA: TGTGCCAGCAGCTTCGACTATGGGGGCTTGAAGACCCAGTACTTC; CDR3 protein: CASSFDYGGLKTQYF; V gene: TRBV7-2; clone size: -; D gene: -; J gene: TRBJ2-5
CDR3 DNA: TGTGCCATCGGTAAACAGGGCCCCCCCGAGCAGTACTTC; CDR3 protein: CAIGKQGPPEQYF; V gene: TRBV10-3; clone size: once; D gene: -; J gene: TRBJ2-7
CDR3 DNA: TGTGCCTGGAGTGTACGGGGCTTGAGGGAGGGCCCATACAATGAGCAGTTCTTC; CDR3 protein: CAWSVRGLREGPYNEQFF; V gene: TRBV30; clone size: -; D gene: TRBD2; J gene: TRBJ2-1
CDR3 DNA: TGCAGTTCCAAACTAGCGGGAGCCACAACGCAGTATTTT; CDR3 protein: CSSKLAGATTQYF; V gene: TRBV20-1; clone size: -; D gene: TRBD2; J gene: TRBJ2-3
CDR3 DNA: TGCAGCGTTGAGGACAGGACCTCTGGAAACACCATATATTTT; CDR3 protein: CSVEDRTSGNTIYF; V gene: TRBV29-1; clone size: -; D gene: TRBD1; J gene: TRBJ1-3
CDR3 DNA: TGTGCCAGCAACATGGGACGGCTAGGACAGGGATCGACTGAAGCTTTCTTT; CDR3 protein: CASNMGRLGQGSTEAFF; V gene: TRBV27; clone size: -; D gene: TRBD1; J gene: TRBJ1-1
CDR3 DNA: TGTGCCAGTAGTATCTCTCAGGGGGCGAACGAGCAGTACTTC; CDR3 protein: CASSISQGANEQYF; V gene: TRBV19; clone size: -; D gene: TRBD1; J gene: TRBJ2-7
CDR3 DNA: TGTGCCAGCAGCCAAGGGACTAGCCCTTCCTACGAGCAGTACTTC; CDR3 protein: CASSQGTSPSYEQYF; V gene: TRBV3-1; clone size: -; D gene: TRBD2; J gene: TRBJ2-7
CDR3 DNA: TGTGCCAGCAGCCAAGCCCGAGGGGGGGCGAGCGAGCAGTACTTC; CDR3 protein: CASSQARGGASEQYF; V gene: TRBV3-1; clone size: -; D gene: -; J gene: TRBJ2-7
CDR3 DNA: TGTGCCAGCAGTTTAGGGGGAAAGCGCACTGAAGCTTTCTTT; CDR3 protein: CASSLGGKRTEAFF; V gene: TRBV12-3/TRBV12-4; clone size: -; D gene: -; J gene: TRBJ1-1